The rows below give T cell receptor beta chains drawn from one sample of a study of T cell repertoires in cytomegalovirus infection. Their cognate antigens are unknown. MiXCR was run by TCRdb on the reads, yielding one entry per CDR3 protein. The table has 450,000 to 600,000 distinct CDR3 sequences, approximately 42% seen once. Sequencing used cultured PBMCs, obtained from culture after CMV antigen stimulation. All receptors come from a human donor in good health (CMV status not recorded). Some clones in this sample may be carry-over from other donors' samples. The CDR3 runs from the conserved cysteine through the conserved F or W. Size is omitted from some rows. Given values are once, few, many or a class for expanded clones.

CDR3aa: CASSTRLEQFF
v_gene: TRBV7-2
abundance: many
j_gene: TRBJ2-1

CDR3aa: CASSLSGGDTIYF
v_gene: TRBV12-3/TRBV12-4
abundance: NA
j_gene: TRBJ1-3

CDR3aa: CSVSTGDTGELFF
v_gene: TRBV29-1
abundance: NA
j_gene: TRBJ2-2

CDR3aa: CASSQEFRDTEAFF
v_gene: TRBV4-1
abundance: NA
j_gene: TRBJ1-1

CDR3aa: CASSFYRRTYEQYF
v_gene: TRBV12-3/TRBV12-4
abundance: few
j_gene: TRBJ2-7

CDR3aa: CASSSPWTGDYEQYF
v_gene: TRBV7-2
abundance: few
j_gene: TRBJ2-7

CDR3aa: CASSIPGTNLYGYTF
v_gene: TRBV5-4
abundance: NA
j_gene: TRBJ1-2

CDR3aa: CASSPRTGLHTEAFF
v_gene: TRBV12-3/TRBV12-4
abundance: few
j_gene: TRBJ1-1

CDR3aa: CASSLDLGPTGELFF
v_gene: TRBV7-4
abundance: many
j_gene: TRBJ2-2

CDR3aa: CVGQLCNRRFLAKNIQYF
v_gene: TRBV12-3/TRBV12-4
abundance: few
j_gene: TRBJ2-4

CDR3aa: CASSAGQPSYEQYF
v_gene: TRBV12-3/TRBV12-4
abundance: NA
j_gene: TRBJ2-7

CDR3aa: CASSSSGTSTEAFF
v_gene: TRBV12-3/TRBV12-4
abundance: NA
j_gene: TRBJ1-1

CDR3aa: CASHTQGNHNEQFF
v_gene: TRBV6-6
abundance: NA
j_gene: TRBJ2-1

CDR3aa: CASGGTTDAPRGQYF
v_gene: TRBV5-6
abundance: NA
j_gene: TRBJ2-5

CDR3aa: CASSPSWGAGQGTEAFF
v_gene: TRBV14
abundance: NA
j_gene: TRBJ1-1

CDR3aa: CASSLGPAGRLLSSYNEQFF
v_gene: TRBV5-1
abundance: few
j_gene: TRBJ2-1

CDR3aa: CASSQHRVLLGTQYF
v_gene: TRBV7-8
abundance: few
j_gene: TRBJ2-5

CDR3aa: CASSSNRQGAGGYTF
v_gene: TRBV7-2
abundance: few
j_gene: TRBJ1-2

CDR3aa: CASRRTSLAKNIQYF
v_gene: TRBV7-9
abundance: once
j_gene: TRBJ2-4

CDR3aa: CATSREARRTDTQYF
v_gene: TRBV15
abundance: NA
j_gene: TRBJ2-3

CDR3aa: CASSLRGRGSRETQYF
v_gene: TRBV7-2
abundance: NA
j_gene: TRBJ2-5

CDR3aa: CASSSRLYHIETQYF
v_gene: TRBV28
abundance: few
j_gene: TRBJ2-5

CDR3aa: CASSAVWGDEQYF
v_gene: TRBV7-6
abundance: few
j_gene: TRBJ2-7

CDR3aa: CASSWRQGANQPQHF
v_gene: TRBV6-1
abundance: few
j_gene: TRBJ1-5